This T cell receptor beta chain was captured by sequencing in a study of OX40 agonist ivuxolimab in advanced cancers. Whole-study findings and limits: It was also the case that some nonresponders had low normalized T-cell clonal expansion.

TCRdb's copy holds only in-frame clones and misses some; the assay was immunoSEQ multiplex PCR. The sample yields some 86,000 clones, more than 85% seen once. The CDR3 runs 15 residues. Germline CDR1 reads WSHSY; CDR2 reads SAAADI. V shed 2 bases, J shed 10 bases, and the junction held 11 bases outside the gene matches. This clone was found once. Its antigen is not known. The source was CD4+ or CD8+ T cells sorted from blood, collected in a trial of the OX40 agonist ivuxolimab. This chain joins TRBV10-2 and TRBJ1-1; 9 positions match TRBD1. The receptor was derived from an adult with an advanced solid tumor such as melanoma, head and neck, liver or kidney cancer. The CDR3 bases are TGCGCCAGCAGTGAGGCGTCCCGGGACAGGGACGGAGCTTTCTTT. Translation: CASSEASRDRDGAFF.